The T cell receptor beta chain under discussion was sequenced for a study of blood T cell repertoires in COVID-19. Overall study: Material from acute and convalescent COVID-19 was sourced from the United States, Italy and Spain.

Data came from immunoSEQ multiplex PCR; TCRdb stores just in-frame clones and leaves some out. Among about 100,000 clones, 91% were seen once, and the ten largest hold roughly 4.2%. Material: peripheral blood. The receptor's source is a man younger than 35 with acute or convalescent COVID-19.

The CDR3 bases are TGTGCCAGCAGTACCGGGACAGGGAGCAATCAGCCCCAGCATTTT. The encoded protein is CASSTGTGSNQPQHF. The V gene is TRBV2, the J gene TRBJ1-5; TRBD1 agrees at 9 bases. This CDR3 is 15 amino acids long. Germline CDR1 and CDR2: SNHLY and FYNNEI. V lost 5 bases and J lost 1; bases outside the gene matches: 3.